The 28 T cell receptor beta chains presented below share a single source sample, sequenced in a study of T cells after yellow fever vaccination. From the 5' RACE reads, TCRdb called clonotypes with MiXCR, one entry per CDR3 protein. In the table there are 200,000 to 300,000 distinct CDR3 sequences, over 6.5% of which are singletons. The specimen comprised CD4+ T cells sorted from PBMCs, sampled on the day of the yellow fever booster vaccination. These receptors all stem from a young man who received the YFV17D yellow fever vaccine.

This clonotype was seen a handful of times. The genes are TRBV20-1 and TRBJ2-3; TRBD2 aligns across 14 bases. The ends lost 4 bases at V and 4 bases at J; junction bases unmatched: 1. The germline CDR1 and CDR2 sequences are DFQATT and SNEGSKA (reference sequence). This CDR3 is built from 14 residues. The CDR3 loop is CSAMTSGRADTQYF. CDR3 in DNA: TGCAGTGCTATGACTAGCGGGAGGGCAGATACGCAGTATTTT.

A few counts support this clonotype. The chain links TRBV27 to TRBJ1-1, with D possibly matching TRBD1 (5 bases). Per the germline V gene, CDR1 is MNHEY and CDR2 is SMNVEV (reference sequence). V was cut by 6 bases and J by 1 base, with 15 bases left in between. The CDR3 is 15 amino acids. DNA of the CDR3: TGTGCCAGCAGGGCACCGGGACGGCCGAACACTGAAGCTTTCTTT. Its protein is CASRAPGRPNTEAFF.

This sequence joins TRBV12-3 or TRBV12-4 and TRBJ2-2; TRBD2 might be the D (6 bases). CDR3 length equals 13 residues. With 6 bases removed from V and 3 bases from J, the gap between germline ends came to 8 bases. In DNA, the CDR3 is TGTGCCAGCAGACCTAGCGACACCGGGGAGCTGTTTTTT. Its protein is CASRPSDTGELFF.

This chain joins TRBV7-9 and TRBJ2-1; maybe TRBD2 (6 bases). Germline V gene data show CDR1 as SEHNR and CDR2 as FQNEAQ (reference sequence). Trimming shortened V by 6 bases and J by 0 bases, and 18 bases separated the two germline ends. The CDR3 runs to 17 residues. The CDR3 nucleotides read TGTGCCAGCAGTCTTAGACTAGTTTGGGACTCCTACAATGAGCAGTTCTTC. Its protein is CASSLRLVWDSYNEQFF. The complete variable domain, with remaining parts taken from reference TRBV7-9 and TRBJ2-1, reads DTGVSQNPRHKITKRGQNVTFRCDPISEHNRLYWYRQTLGQGPEFLTYFQNEAQLEKSRLLSDRFSAERPKGSFSTLEIQRTEQGDSAMYLCASSLRLVWDSYNEQFFGPGTRLTVL.

This clonotype turned up a few times. This chain uses TRBV19 with TRBJ2-7; 9 nucleotides match TRBD1. The V gene end was trimmed by 5 bases and the J gene end by 5 bases; junction bases not matched to a gene: 10. CDR1 and CDR2 (germline): LNHDA, SQIVND (reference sequence). The CDR3 runs 15 residues. CDR3 in amino acids: CASSDRGDRDDEQYF. The CDR3 DNA follows: TGTGCCAGTAGTGACCGAGGGGACAGGGACGACGAGCAGTACTTC.

This clonotype has a count of ten or more. The chain carries TRBV7-2 and TRBJ2-1; unclear D gene. Germline V gives CDR1 SGHTA, CDR2 FQGNSA. The CDR3 is made up of 11 amino acids. Trimming stripped 6 bases from V and 4 bases from J, with 4 bases between. The CDR3 region has the DNA TGTGCCAGCAGAAATTACAATGAGCAGTTCTTC. It is translated as CASRNYNEQFF.

This chain links TRBV5-1 with TRBJ2-7; 8 bases match TRBD2. In germline, CDR1 is SGHRS, CDR2 YFSETQ. The CDR3 totals 14 residues. J lost 6 bases, V lost 0 bases, and 5 bases had no gene match. The CDR3 DNA reads as TGCGCCAGCAGCTTGGAAGCGGGAGTTGGCGAGCAGTACTTC. This gives the protein CASSLEAGVGEQYF. The full variable domain, with the rest looked up from reference TRBV5-1 and TRBJ2-7, is KAGVTQTPRYLIKTRGQQVTLSCSPISGHRSVSWYQQTPGQGLQFLFEYFSETQRNKGNFPGRFSGRQFSNSRSEMNVSTLELGDSALYLCASSLEAGVGEQYFGPGTRLTVT.

This clonotype was seen a handful of times. This sequence joins TRBV6-1 and TRBJ2-6, with D uncertain. Germline CDR1 is MNHNS and CDR2 is SASEGT. This CDR3 comprises 17 residues. Trimming removed 8 bases at V and 2 bases at J, with 19 bases between. CDR3: CASQKEPVGTGANVLTF. The CDR3 DNA reads as TGTGCCAGCCAAAAAGAACCGGTGGGGACTGGGGCCAACGTCCTGACTTTC.

This clonotype was recorded a few times. This chain connects TRBV4-2 to TRBJ2-3; TRBD2 might be the D (6 bases). Germline CDR1 LGHNA, CDR2 YNFKEQ. The CDR3 extends over 15 amino acids. V lost 0 bases to trimming and J lost 6 bases, with 13 bases between them. CDR3 nucleotide sequence: TGTGCCAGCAGCCAAGATCAGTCGGGGAGGGATACGCAGTATTTT. This codes for CASSQDQSGRDTQYF.

The V call is TRBV7-6, the J call TRBJ2-5, with D unclear. Germline CDR1 SGHVS, CDR2 FNYEAQ. Trimming stripped 2 bases from V and 4 bases from J, with 11 bases between. CDR3 size: 14 residues. CDR3 nucleotide sequence: TGTGCCAGCAGCTTATCGCCAGCCACAGAGACCCAGTACTTC. As protein: CASSLSPATETQYF.

This clonotype has more than one count but fewer than ten. One end of the junction fails to match germline, which may point to a read error. The chain carries TRBV7-7 and TRBJ2-2, with D possibly matching TRBD2 (7 bases). CDR1 is SSHAT and CDR2 is FNYEAQ in the germline V gene (reference sequence). The CDR3 loop spans 16 amino acids. CDR3 residues: CASSLSRGASTGELFF. The DNA of the CDR3 is TGTGCTAGCAGCCTTTCTCGGGGGGCGAGCACCGGGGAGCTGTTTTTT.

The chain couples TRBV27 to TRBJ1-5; tentative D call: TRBD1 (6 bases). Trimming took 3 bases from V and 8 from J, leaving 11 bases between them. In germline, CDR1 is MNHEY, CDR2 SMNVEV (reference sequence). The CDR3 consists of 13 residues. DNA of the CDR3: TGTGCCAGCAGTTTCCAGGGGCCCGAGCCCCAGCATTTT. Protein product: CASSFQGPEPQHF.

This clonotype came up once. The V and J genes are TRBV28 and TRBJ1-2, with 9 bases lining up with TRBD1. Germline V gene sequence: CDR1 MDHEN, CDR2 SYDVKM. The V and J ends lost 4 bases and 6 bases, in that order; junction bases with no gene match: 3. The CDR3 sequence is 13 residues long. DNA of the CDR3: TGTGCCAGCAGTTCCGGGGACAGGGATGGCTACACCTTC. Translating gives CASSSGDRDGYTF.

In this sample, this clonotype turned up a few times. The junction and the germline gene differ at one end; a read error may be behind it. This chain links TRBV7-7 with TRBJ1-1, with a tentative D call TRBD1 (6 bases). Germline V gene data show CDR1 as SSHAT and CDR2 as FNYEAQ (reference sequence). CDR3 length: 13 amino acids. As DNA, the CDR3 is TGTGCTAGCAGCGTGGACAGAAACACTGAAGCTTTCTTT. Amino acid sequence: CASSVDRNTEAFF.

This clonotype was detected only a few times. The chain carries TRBV18 and TRBJ2-7; D is possibly TRBD1 (6 bases). The length of the CDR3 is 18 residues. V lost 0 bases and J 2 bases, leaving 20 bases between the germline ends. Germline V gene lookup returns CDR1 KGHSH and CDR2 LQKENI. The CDR3 sequence is CASSPPGQRLLSPYEQYF. The CDR3 DNA reads as TGTGCCAGCTCACCACCTGGACAGCGTCTGCTAAGTCCCTACGAGCAGTACTTC.

This clonotype was seen only a few times. This chain connects TRBV11-2 to TRBJ2-5; 14 nucleotides align to TRBD2. Germline CDR1 and CDR2: SGHAT and FQNNGV. The CDR3 is 19 amino acids. Trimming took 6 bases from V and 2 from J; bases not matched to a gene: 14. This CDR3 reads CASRHARLAGGTSQETQYF. DNA for the CDR3: TGTGCCAGCAGGCACGCGCGACTAGCGGGAGGGACCTCACAAGAGACCCAGTACTTC.

This clonotype came up a few times. The chain couples TRBV7-2 to TRBJ2-5; D possibly corresponds to TRBD2 (5 bases). V lost 10 bases, J lost 6 bases, and 6 bases lay in between. Germline V gene sequence: CDR1 SGHTA, CDR2 FQGNSA. The CDR3 contains 9 residues. CDR3 region: CATGKTQYF. CDR3 DNA sequence: TGTGCCACCGGGAAGACCCAGTACTTC. Together with reference TRBV7-2 and TRBJ2-5, the CDR3 gives the full variable domain: GAGVSQSPSNKVTEKGKDVELRCDPISGHTALYWYRQSLGQGLEFLIYFQGNSAPDKSGLPSDRFSAERTGGSVSTLTIQRTQQEDSAVYLCATGKTQYFGPGTRLLVL.

This clonotype was picked up a small number of times. The CDR3 is CSARDPQQPQHF. The CDR3, as DNA: TGCAGTGCTAGAGATCCGCAACAGCCCCAGCATTTT. The chain is built from TRBV20-1 and TRBJ1-5; no firm D call. Trimming took off 0 bases at V and 7 bases at J, with 7 bases between the two ends. The germline V gene has CDR1 DFQATT and CDR2 SNEGSKA (reference sequence). There are 12 residues in the CDR3.

The rearrangement uses TRBV6-1 and TRBJ2-3; D remains ambiguous. Trimming shortened V by 7 bases and J by 0 bases, and 8 bases separated the two germline ends. The CDR3 has 13 residues. CDR1 is MNHNS and CDR2 is SASEGT in the germline V gene. CDR3 residues: CASMLTSTDTQYF. The CDR3 DNA reads TGTGCCAGCATGCTCACAAGCACAGATACGCAGTATTTT.

This clonotype appeared many times. V gene TRBV11-1 combines with J gene TRBJ2-1; 7 nucleotides align to TRBD2. The junction had 18 bases not matched to a gene; V was cut back by 4 bases and J by 3 bases. There are 19 residues in the CDR3. The germline CDR1 and CDR2 sequences are SGHAT and FQDESV (reference sequence). The chain's CDR3 is CASSSNRGGGGGGYNEQFF. CDR3 DNA sequence: TGTGCCAGCAGCTCGAACCGTGGGGGGGGAGGCGGAGGCTACAATGAGCAGTTCTTC.

The sample holds one count of this clonotype. Possible read error: a much larger clone is one base away. The chain joins TRBV11-3 to TRBJ2-3; TRBD2 matches 8 bases. The CDR3 runs 15 residues. Germline V gene sequence: CDR1 SGHNT, CDR2 YENEEA. CDR3 in amino acids: CASSLGIAGMDRQYF. DNA for the CDR3: TGTGCCAGCAGCTTAGGGATAGCGGGGATGGATAGGCAGTATTTT.

The genes are TRBV20-1 and TRBJ2-5; D not resolved. This CDR3 spans 13 amino acids. The ends were cut back, 0 bases at V and 5 bases at J, with 10 bases in the middle. Germline V CDR1 and CDR2: DFQATT, SNEGSKA (reference sequence). CDR3 amino acids: CSARDPVAETQYF. In DNA, the CDR3 is TGCAGTGCTAGAGATCCTGTAGCTGAGACCCAGTACTTC.

This clonotype was seen a handful of times. This rearrangement joins TRBV28 to TRBJ2-1, with 8 positions matching TRBD1. CDR3 length: 15 amino acids. Germline loops: CDR1 MDHEN, CDR2 SYDVKM. The trim removed 4 bases at V and 2 bases at J, leaving 4 bases unmatched. The CDR3 coding sequence is TGTGCCAGCAGTTCGACAGGGGTGGCCTACAATGAGCAGTTCTTC. Its protein product is CASSSTGVAYNEQFF. Complete variable domain (other parts from reference TRBV28 and TRBJ2-1): DVKVTQSSRYLVKRTGEKVFLECVQDMDHENMFWYRQDPGLGLRLIYFSYDVKMKEKGDIPEGYSVSREKKERFSLILESASTNQTSMYLCASSSTGVAYNEQFFGPGTRLTVL.

This clonotype was seen a few times. This chain connects TRBV7-2 to TRBJ1-4; D perhaps matches TRBD1 (5 bases). Trimming cost V 2 bases and J 1 base, with 5 bases left between them. Germline-derived CDR1 and CDR2 are SGHTA and FQGNSA. This CDR3 has 14 amino acids. Here the CDR3 DNA reads TGTGCCAGCAGCTTACAGGGAACTAATGAAAAACTGTTTTTT. Protein sequence: CASSLQGTNEKLFF.

This clonotype was detected ten times or more. This sequence joins TRBV6-2 or TRBV6-3 and TRBJ2-1; a possible D gene is TRBD2 (5 bases). Deletions cut 2 bases from V and 0 bases from J, with 8 bases between. The V gene's germline CDR1 is MNHEY and CDR2 SVGEGT. The CDR3 extends over 15 amino acids. For the CDR3, the DNA is TGTGCCAGCAGTTACGCGGGCACCTCCTACAATGAGCAGTTCTTC. Its protein is CASSYAGTSYNEQFF.

This clonotype has a handful of counts. This sequence joins TRBV20-1 and TRBJ2-3, with D maybe TRBD2 (6 bases). The CDR3 extends over 14 amino acids. V was trimmed by 6 bases and J by 1 base, leaving 14 bases between them. The germline CDR1 and CDR2 sequences are DFQATT and SNEGSKA (reference sequence). CDR3 amino acids: CSAEVSGGTDTQYF. The CDR3 DNA is TGCAGTGCCGAGGTCTCGGGGGGCACAGATACGCAGTATTTT.

The sample holds many counts of this clonotype. The chain carries TRBV10-3 and TRBJ2-7; 8 positions match TRBD2. The junction had 14 bases not matched to a gene; V was cut back by 11 bases and J by 5 bases. Germline CDR1 and CDR2: ENHRY and SYGVKD. The CDR3 has 14 residues. The CDR3 here is CAVSRAGVLNEQYF. In DNA, the CDR3 is TGTGCCGTAAGTCGAGCGGGAGTATTAAACGAGCAGTACTTC.

V and J are TRBV24-1 and TRBJ2-1; D perhaps matches TRBD2 (5 bases). The ends were cut back, 5 bases at V and 4 bases at J, with 14 bases in the middle. Germline V gives CDR1 KGHDR, CDR2 SFDVKD. The CDR3 loop spans 15 amino acids. CDR3 in amino acids: CATSGTSGEYNEQFF. DNA of the CDR3: TGTGCCACCAGTGGTACGAGCGGAGAATACAATGAGCAGTTCTTC.